The rows below give T cell receptor beta chains drawn from one sample of a study of cytomegalovirus exposure and HLA in healthy donors. Sequencing was performed with immunoSEQ multiplex PCR; in TCRdb, only in-frame clones are kept and a portion is missing. The profile covers roughly 120,000 clones, with approximately 68% appearing a single time and around 1.6% taken by the ten largest. The sample taken for sequencing was PBMCs. The source is a man aged 25 to 40 in good health and CMV-seropositive. Each CDR3 is given with its conserved first and last residue. Each record gives: clone size, D gene, J gene, V gene, CDR3 DNA, CDR3 protein. D genes are given only for firm matches. Size tells how often a clone was seen (once, few, many) or the class of an expanded clone, and some rows leave it out.

NA,TRBD1,TRBJ1-2,TRBV28,TGTGCCAGCGGACCGGGACAGGGGGATGGCTACACCTTC,CASGPGQGDGYTF
NA,TRBD1,TRBJ2-7,TRBV5-6,TGTGCCAGCAGCACCAGGGGGACAGGGGTCTACGAGCAGTACTTC,CASSTRGTGVYEQYF
NA,NA,TRBJ2-1,TRBV29-1,TGCAGCGTTGAATTACGTCTAGCGTTCAATGAGCAGTTCTTC,CSVELRLAFNEQFF
few,NA,TRBJ1-5,TRBV28,TGTGCCAGCAGTTTCATTGGGGGGGGCAATCAGCCCCAGCATTTT,CASSFIGGGNQPQHF
NA,TRBD2,TRBJ2-7,TRBV7-8,TGTGCCAGCAGCTTTCAGGGACTAGCGAACTACGAGCAGTACTTC,CASSFQGLANYEQYF
few,NA,TRBJ1-2,TRBV4-2,TGTGCCAGCAGCCAAGAACTCAGGGCTTCGGCCTATGGCTACACCTTC,CASSQELRASAYGYTF
NA,TRBD1,TRBJ2-1,TRBV4-2,TGTGCCAGCAGCCTCGACAGGGGGCCAGACAATGAGCAGTTCTTC,CASSLDRGPDNEQFF
NA,TRBD2,TRBJ2-7,TRBV18,TGTGCCAGCTCAAGTCAGGCCCCAGCGGGAGGCCTCTCCTACGAGCAGTACTTC,CASSSQAPAGGLSYEQYF
NA,TRBD1,TRBJ1-3,TRBV12-5,TGTGCTAGTGGTTTGGGTATCCAGGGGGGAGACACCATATATTTT,CASGLGIQGGDTIYF
NA,TRBD2,TRBJ2-7,TRBV9,TGTGCCAGCAGCACGACTAGCGGGAGAACTTACGAGCAGTACTTC,CASSTTSGRTYEQYF
few,TRBD2,TRBJ2-1,TRBV7-9,TGTGCCAGCTTGACTAGCGGGATAGGGGTGCAGTTCTTC,CASLTSGIGVQFF
NA,NA,TRBJ2-1,TRBV18,TGTGCCAGCTCCCCGTTCGGGGGGCAGACCTCCTACAATGAGCAGTTCTTC,CASSPFGGQTSYNEQFF
NA,NA,TRBJ1-5,TRBV15,TGTGCCACCGCGGCCCAGCCCCAGCATTTT,CATAAQPQHF
NA,NA,TRBJ2-7,TRBV27,TGTGCCAGCAGTTTTCGTAGACTAGGCGAGCAGTACTTC,CASSFRRLGEQYF
NA,TRBD1,TRBJ2-5,TRBV11-2,TGTGCCAGCAGCCAAGGACAGGGGGCGAGAGAGACCCAGTACTTC,CASSQGQGARETQYF
NA,TRBD2,TRBJ2-1,TRBV5-1,TGCGCCAGCAGCGCGGGACTAGCGGGATATCTGAATGAGCAGTTCTTC,CASSAGLAGYLNEQFF
NA,NA,TRBJ2-7,TRBV30,TGTGCCTGGAGTGTTGAGAGTCCCTCCGAGCAGTACTTC,CAWSVESPSEQYF
NA,TRBD1,TRBJ1-2,TRBV30,TGTGCCTGGAGTGTCAAGGGGGCGGAGGGCTACACCTTC,CAWSVKGAEGYTF
NA,TRBD1,TRBJ1-6,TRBV7-8,TGTGCCAGCAGCTCAGGGACAGGGGGCCTCTATTCACCCCTCCACTTT,CASSSGTGGLYSPLHF
NA,TRBD1,TRBJ2-6,TRBV19,TGTGCCAGTAGTATTTCGACAGGGACGGACTCTGGGGCCAACGTCCTGACTTTC,CASSISTGTDSGANVLTF
NA,NA,TRBJ2-7,TRBV2,TGTGCCAGCAGTGAATGGTCGGTCGGTTACGAGCAGTACTTC,CASSEWSVGYEQYF
NA,NA,TRBJ2-7,TRBV27,TGTGCCAGCAGTTTTGAACTAGTTGGCTACGAGCAGTACTTC,CASSFELVGYEQYF
NA,NA,TRBJ2-1,TRBV7-3,TGTGCCAGCAGCCCACAGGTTTACAATGAGCAGTTCTTC,CASSPQVYNEQFF
NA,TRBD2,TRBJ2-7,TRBV27,TGTGCCAGCAGTTTCCTTGGGACTAGCGGATACGAGCAGTACTTC,CASSFLGTSGYEQYF
NA,TRBD2,TRBJ2-7,TRBV7-3,TGTGCCAGCAGCTTAACAGGACTAGGCTCCTACGAGCAGTACTTC,CASSLTGLGSYEQYF
NA,NA,TRBJ2-7,TRBV4-1,TGCGCCAGCAGCCAAGTACGACAATACTCCTACGAGCAGTACTTC,CASSQVRQYSYEQYF
NA,TRBD1,TRBJ1-5,TRBV2,TGTGCCAGCAGCGGTCAGACAGGGGGCTCCGGTCAGCCCCAGCATTTT,CASSGQTGGSGQPQHF
NA,TRBD1,TRBJ2-7,TRBV6-1,TGTGCCAGCAGTGAAGTCAGTCGGGACAGGGTGAGCTACGAGCAGTACTTC,CASSEVSRDRVSYEQYF
NA,TRBD2,TRBJ2-7,TRBV6-1,TGTGCCAGCAGTGGGGCTAGCGGGAGTATGGAGACCTACGAGCAGTACTTC,CASSGASGSMETYEQYF
NA,TRBD2,TRBJ2-1,TRBV5-1,TGCGCCAGCAGCTCAGGACTAGCGGGAGTAATTAATGAGCAGTTCTTC,CASSSGLAGVINEQFF
once,NA,TRBJ2-5,TRBV5-4,TGTGCCAGCAGCTTAACGACACCCGAGACCCAGTACTTC,CASSLTTPETQYF
few,NA,TRBJ2-3,TRBV5-1,TGCGCCACCACGATTGGACCCCGGACTAGCACAGATACGCAGTATTTT,CATTIGPRTSTDTQYF
NA,TRBD2,TRBJ2-3,TRBV4-3,TGCGCCAGCAGCCAAGATCTAGCGGGAGGCACAGATACGCAGTATTTT,CASSQDLAGGTDTQYF
NA,NA,TRBJ1-5,TRBV28,TGTGCCAGCAGTCTTCATTCGACAGTAAATCAGCCCCAGCATTTT,CASSLHSTVNQPQHF
NA,TRBD1,TRBJ1-2,TRBV18,TGTGCCAGCTCATCTAGGACAGGGAACTATGGCTACACCTTC,CASSSRTGNYGYTF
few,TRBD2,TRBJ2-5,TRBV4-2,TGTGCCAGCAGCCGGATCATAAAAGCGGGGGAGACCCAGTACTTC,CASSRIIKAGETQYF
NA,TRBD1,TRBJ1-5,TRBV9,TGTGCCAGCAGCGCCGGGACAGGGGCTCAGCCCCAGCATTTT,CASSAGTGAQPQHF
NA,NA,TRBJ1-5,TRBV5-1,TGCGCCAGCAGCGCTGAGCCAGGGGCGTTAGGTCAGCCCCAGCATTTT,CASSAEPGALGQPQHF
NA,NA,TRBJ1-2,TRBV28,TGTGCCAGCAGTTCTCACAGGACAGTGAACTATGGCTACACCTTC,CASSSHRTVNYGYTF
NA,NA,TRBJ1-5,TRBV18,TGTGCCAGCTCACCACGGGAGGGATCGGGACAGCCCCAGCATTTT,CASSPREGSGQPQHF
NA,TRBD1,TRBJ1-2,TRBV11-2,TGTGCCAGCAGCTTACAACAGGGGGTAGGCTACACCTTC,CASSLQQGVGYTF
NA,TRBD1,TRBJ1-1,TRBV5-1,TGCGCCAGCAGCTTACCCCGATCCGGACAGGGCTACACTGAAGCTTTCTTT,CASSLPRSGQGYTEAFF
few,TRBD1,TRBJ1-1,TRBV6-5,TGTGCCAGCAGCCCCGGGGACAGGGTCACTGAAGCTTTCTTT,CASSPGDRVTEAFF
NA,TRBD1,TRBJ2-5,TRBV7-9,TGTGCCAGCAAGCAGGGGGCCGAGACCCAGTACTTC,CASKQGAETQYF
NA,TRBD1,TRBJ1-4,TRBV6-5,TGTGCCAGCAGTTATCTAAGGGGGCGCGCTGAAAAACTGTTTTTT,CASSYLRGRAEKLFF
many,NA,TRBJ2-1,TRBV6-4,TGTGCCAGCAGTGACTCTTTGGAGGGTTACAATGAGCAGTTCTTC,CASSDSLEGYNEQFF
NA,NA,TRBJ1-1,TRBV6-1,TGTGCCAGCAGTGAATTCTACACTGAAGCTTTCTTT,CASSEFYTEAFF